This entry describes one T cell receptor (beta chain). Germline CDR1 and CDR2: MNHEY and SVGAGI. The CDR3 loop spans 14 amino acids. Each sample's input was roughly 250 ng genomic DNA, some 40,000 genome equivalents. The sample comes from a study of T cell clusters in autoimmune cytopenias. TRB was amplified by touch-down multiplex PCR, primer pools A and B combined. With the multiplex PCR reads reprocessed, TCRdb shows one record per CDR3 protein and no DNA. This sample's clone table lists around 7,200 distinct CDR3 sequences. The same data also went into a second study, on T cell repertoires in aging, cancer and after chemotherapy.

This clonotype was sampled from a human donor in good health. This sequence joins TRBV6-5 and TRBJ1-5; TCRdb's D call, TRBD1, is unchecked because there is no DNA. The specimen sequenced was peripheral blood. CDR3 region: CASRAGGSNQPQHF.